A single T cell receptor beta chain is shown here with its context. This CDR3 has 14 residues. After removal of 5 bases from V and 3 bases from J, the junction contained 5 bases not matched to a gene. Germline CDR1 and CDR2: LNHDA and SQIVND (reference sequence). As handled by the study authors: Quantification of nucleated cells was approximated via reference gene primer amplification. Produced via immunoSEQ multiplex PCR; TCRdb's table is partial and in-frame only. The V and J calls and clone size are taken from that table; D and trimming were inferred from the DNA. The sample yields 70,000 or so clones, roughly 74% seen once. The entry originates in a study of blood T cell repertoires in COVID-19. In the study overall: Donors in the United States, Italy and Spain gave samples during acute or convalescent COVID-19. The cDNA or gDNA used as material had been derived from T cells, B-cell-depleted T cells, or PBMCs.

The sequence came from a human donor in a cohort sampled during active COVID-19. The chain is built from TRBV19 and TRBJ2-7; 9 bases align to TRBD1. The sample consisted of peripheral blood. The CDR3 bases are TGTGCCAGTAGTCCCCGACAGGGGGTCTACGAGCAGTACTTC. It encodes CASSPRQGVYEQYF. Variable domain in full (rest from reference TRBV19 and TRBJ2-7): DGGITQSPKYLFRKEGQNVTLSCEQNLNHDAMYWYRQDPGQGLRLIYYSQIVNDFQKGDIAEGYSVSREKKESFPLTVTSAQKNPTAFYLCASSPRQGVYEQYFGPGTRLTVT.